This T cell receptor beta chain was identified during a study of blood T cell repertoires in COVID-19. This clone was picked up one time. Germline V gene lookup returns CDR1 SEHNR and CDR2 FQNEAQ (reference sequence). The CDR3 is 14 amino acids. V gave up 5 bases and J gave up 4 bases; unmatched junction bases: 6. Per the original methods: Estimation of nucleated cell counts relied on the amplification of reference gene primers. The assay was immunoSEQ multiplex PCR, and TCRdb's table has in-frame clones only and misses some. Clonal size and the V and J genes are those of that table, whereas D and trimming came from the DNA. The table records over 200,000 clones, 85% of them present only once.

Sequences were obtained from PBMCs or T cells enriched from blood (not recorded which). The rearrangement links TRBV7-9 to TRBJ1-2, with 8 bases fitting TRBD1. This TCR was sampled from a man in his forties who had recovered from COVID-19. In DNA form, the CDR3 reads TGTGCCAGCAGCCGAGGTCAGGGGGCCTATGGCTACACCTTC. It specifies CASSRGQGAYGYTF.